Each of the 5 T cell receptor beta chains below was sequenced from the same sample in a study of blood T cell repertoires in COVID-19. Produced via immunoSEQ multiplex PCR; TCRdb's table is partial and in-frame only. The sample holds some 100,000 clones, just over 85% seen once. Sequencing used peripheral blood. The receptors come from a man between 45 and 60 years old with COVID-19, enrolled during active disease.

This clone is a singleton in its sample. The CDR3 nucleotides read TGTGCCAGCAGGACAAGCTATAGCAATCAGCCCCAGCATTTT. Translation: CASRTSYSNQPQHF. This rearrangement joins TRBV27 to TRBJ1-5; the D is unclear. The CDR3 consists of 14 residues. With 6 bases removed from V and 0 bases from J, the gap between germline ends came to 9 bases. CDR1 and CDR2 from the germline V gene are MNHEY and SMNVEV (reference sequence).

The CDR3 DNA reads TGTGCCAGCAGCTTATCAGGCAGGTCGAATTCACCCCTCCACTTT. Translated: CASSLSGRSNSPLHF. J is TRBJ1-6 and V is TRBV13; D remains unclear. Germline CDR1 reads PRHDT; CDR2 reads FYEKMQ (reference sequence). This CDR3 comprises 15 residues. The V and J ends lost 2 bases and 7 bases respectively, with 12 bases between them.

The chain has TRBV5-1 and TRBJ2-1, with D perhaps TRBD2 (5 bases). CDR1 is SGHRS and CDR2 is YFSETQ in the germline V gene. This CDR3 is 12 amino acids long. V was trimmed by 6 bases and J by 7 bases, leaving 11 bases between them. The CDR3 DNA follows: TGCGCCAGCATCTCCAGCGGTAATGAGCAGTTCTTC. This translates into CASISSGNEQFF.

CDR3 sequence: CASSRGTYGPEGYTF. The DNA of the CDR3 is TGTGCCAGCAGTCGAGGGACATACGGCCCGGAAGGCTACACCTTC. This sequence joins TRBV11-2 and TRBJ1-2; D possibly corresponds to TRBD1 (6 bases). The CDR3 extends over 15 amino acids. V was clipped by 6 bases and J by 8 bases, with 22 bases between them. Germline CDR1 reads SGHAT; CDR2 reads FQNNGV. Drawing the rest from reference TRBV11-2 and TRBJ1-2, the complete variable domain is EAGVAQSPRYKIIEKRQSVAFWCNPISGHATLYWYQQILGQGPKLLIQFQNNGVVDDSQLPKDRFSAERLKGVDSTLKIQPAKLEDSAVYLCASSRGTYGPEGYTFGSGTRLTVV.

The chain carries TRBV7-9 and TRBJ2-3, with TRBD2 identical over 7 bases. Trimming at V came to 2 bases and at J to 2 bases, leaving 13 bases not matched to a gene. The CDR3 loop spans 18 amino acids. CDR1 is SEHNR and CDR2 is FQNEAQ in the germline V gene (reference sequence). The CDR3: CASSLNHPRGVHTDTQYF. Written as DNA, the CDR3 is TGTGCCAGCAGCTTAAATCATCCTCGGGGGGTTCACACAGATACGCAGTATTTT. Full variable domain (missing parts from reference TRBV7-9 and TRBJ2-3): DTGVSQNPRHKITKRGQNVTFRCDPISEHNRLYWYRQTLGQGPEFLTYFQNEAQLEKSRLLSDRFSAERPKGSFSTLEIQRTEQGDSAMYLCASSLNHPRGVHTDTQYFGPGTRLTVL.